The following is a T cell receptor (beta chain) sequence with its context. Assay used: immunoSEQ multiplex PCR; TCRdb lists only in-frame clones, some missing. The table records a few hundred thousand clones, about 86% of them present only once. This sample was taken from a study of blood T cell repertoires in COVID-19. Study context: Sites across the United States, Italy and Spain contributed samples from acute and convalescent COVID-19.

Germline lookup yields CDR1 SQVTM and CDR2 ANQGSEA. The CDR3 totals 13 residues. The V gene end was trimmed by 4 bases and the J gene end by 11 bases; junction bases not matched to a gene: 12. The J gene is TRBJ1-1, the V gene TRBV29-1, with TRBD1 matching over 8 bases. The TCR comes from a man aged 60 to 69 with acute or convalescent COVID-19. The sample taken for sequencing was peripheral blood. In nucleotides, the CDR3 is TGCAGCGTTGCCGGGACAGGAGGCATGAGGGCTTTCTTT. Amino acid sequence: CSVAGTGGMRAFF.